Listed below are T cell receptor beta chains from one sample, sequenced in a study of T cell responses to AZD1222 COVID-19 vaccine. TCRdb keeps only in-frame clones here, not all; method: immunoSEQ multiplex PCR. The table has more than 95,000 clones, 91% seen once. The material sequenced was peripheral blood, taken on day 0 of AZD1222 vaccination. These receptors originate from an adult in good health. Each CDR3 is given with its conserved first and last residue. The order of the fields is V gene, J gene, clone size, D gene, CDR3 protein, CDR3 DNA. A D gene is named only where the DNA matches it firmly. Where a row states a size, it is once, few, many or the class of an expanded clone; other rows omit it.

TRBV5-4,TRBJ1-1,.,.,CASSLDWNTEAFF,TGTGCCAGCAGCTTGGACTGGAACACTGAAGCTTTCTTT
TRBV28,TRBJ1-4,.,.,CASRMGRGGEKLFF,TGTGCCAGCAGAATGGGAAGGGGCGGTGAAAAACTGTTTTTT
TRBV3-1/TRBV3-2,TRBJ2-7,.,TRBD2,CASSQDLPSGSLNEQYF,TGTGCCAGCAGCCAAGATTTGCCCAGCGGGAGTCTCAACGAGCAGTACTTC
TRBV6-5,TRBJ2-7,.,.,CASSKREASYEQYF,TGTGCCAGCAGTAAGAGGGAGGCCTCCTACGAGCAGTACTTC
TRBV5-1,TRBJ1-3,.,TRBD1,CASSSTGTENTIYF,TGCGCCAGCAGCTCGACCGGGACAGAGAACACCATATATTTT
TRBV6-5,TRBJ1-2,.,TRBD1,CASSSPRDSSYGYTF,TGTGCCAGCAGTTCACCCCGGGACAGCTCATATGGCTACACCTTC
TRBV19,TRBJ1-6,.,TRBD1,CASSTGTGLGSPLHF,TGTGCCAGTAGTACCGGGACAGGGCTTGGGTCACCCCTCCACTTT
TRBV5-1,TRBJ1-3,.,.,CASSPSRGEFGNTIYF,TGCGCCAGCAGTCCTTCTAGGGGGGAATTCGGAAACACCATATATTTT
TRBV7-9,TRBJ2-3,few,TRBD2,CASSLVRTSTDTQYF,TGTGCCAGCAGCTTAGTAAGGACTAGTACAGATACGCAGTATTTT
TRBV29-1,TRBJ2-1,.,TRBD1,CSVGDSRGEQFF,TGCAGCGTAGGGGACAGCCGCGGAGAGCAGTTCTTC
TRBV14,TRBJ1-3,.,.,CASSQEILSGNTIYF,TGTGCCAGCAGCCAAGAAATCCTATCTGGAAACACCATATATTTT
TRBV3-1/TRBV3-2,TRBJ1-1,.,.,CASSPSGGVYEAFF,TGTGCCAGCAGCCCTTCTGGAGGCGTATATGAAGCTTTCTTT
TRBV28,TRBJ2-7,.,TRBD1,CASKIRDRVSYEQYF,TGTGCCAGCAAAATCCGGGACAGGGTCTCCTACGAGCAGTACTTC
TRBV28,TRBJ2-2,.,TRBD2,CASSLSRGRTGELFF,TGTGCCAGCAGTTTATCTCGCGGGAGAACCGGGGAGCTGTTTTTT
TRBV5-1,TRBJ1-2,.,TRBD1,CASSPTQGARENYGYTF,TGCGCCAGCAGCCCCACCCAGGGGGCCCGAGAGAACTATGGCTACACCTTC
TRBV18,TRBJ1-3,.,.,CASSPPAGAPTRDTIYF,TGTGCCAGCTCACCACCAGCGGGGGCCCCAACTCGAGACACCATATATTTT
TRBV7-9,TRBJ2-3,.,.,CASTEEGTQYF,TGTGCCAGCACCGAAGAAGGTACGCAGTATTTT
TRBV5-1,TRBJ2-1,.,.,CASSSGVRSYNEQFF,TGCGCCAGCAGCTCAGGGGTACGATCCTACAATGAGCAGTTCTTC
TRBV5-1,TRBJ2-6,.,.,CASSLGASGANVLTF,TGCGCCAGCAGCTTAGGGGCGTCGGGGGCCAACGTCCTGACTTTC
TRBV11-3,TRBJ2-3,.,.,CASSLDLSDTQYF,TGTGCCAGCAGCTTAGATCTATCGGATACGCAGTATTTT
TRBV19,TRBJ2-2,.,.,CASKGKTNTGELFF,TGTGCCAGTAAGGGAAAGACGAACACCGGGGAGCTGTTTTTT
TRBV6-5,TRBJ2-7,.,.,CASRLNRDYEQYF,TGTGCCAGCAGACTAAACAGGGACTACGAGCAGTACTTC
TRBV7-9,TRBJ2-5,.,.,CASSLVGGGGETQYF,TGTGCCAGCAGCTTAGTGGGGGGCGGTGGAGAGACCCAGTACTTC
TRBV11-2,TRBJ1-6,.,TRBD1,CASSLVRDRNSPLHF,TGTGCCAGCAGCTTAGTCCGGGACAGGAATTCACCCCTCCACTTT
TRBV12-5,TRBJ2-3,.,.,CASGLSLTDTQYF,TGTGCTAGTGGTTTAAGCCTCACAGATACGCAGTATTTT
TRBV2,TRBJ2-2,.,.,CASGSENTGELFF,TGTGCCAGCGGGTCCGAGAACACCGGGGAGCTGTTTTTT
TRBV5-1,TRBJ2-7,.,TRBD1,CASSLEGQARHEQYF,TGCGCCAGCAGCTTGGAGGGACAGGCTCGGCACGAGCAGTACTTC
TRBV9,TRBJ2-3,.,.,CASSVAGGVDTQYF,TGTGCCAGCAGCGTAGCTGGAGGGGTAGATACGCAGTATTTT
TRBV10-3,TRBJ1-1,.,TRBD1,CAISGQGIDSTEAFF,TGTGCCATCAGCGGACAGGGGATTGATAGCACTGAAGCTTTCTTT
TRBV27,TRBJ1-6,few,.,CASSSTNGPTYSPLHF,TGTGCCAGCAGTTCCACAAATGGACCTACATATTCACCCCTCCACTTT
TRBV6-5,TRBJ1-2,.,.,CASKKPLGEGYTF,TGTGCCAGCAAGAAACCCTTGGGTGAAGGCTACACCTTC
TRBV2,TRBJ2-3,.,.,CASREADTQYF,TGTGCCAGCAGGGAGGCAGATACGCAGTATTTT
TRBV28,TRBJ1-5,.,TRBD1,CASSTPGQGVRGNQPQHF,TGTGCCAGCAGTACCCCTGGACAGGGGGTTAGGGGCAATCAGCCCCAGCATTTT
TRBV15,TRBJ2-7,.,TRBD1,CATSRGGTGASLSEQYF,TGTGCCACCAGCAGAGGTGGGACAGGGGCTTCCCTTAGCGAGCAGTACTTC
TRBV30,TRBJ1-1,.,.,CAWSRRNTEAFF,TGTGCCTGGAGTCGCCGAAACACTGAAGCTTTCTTT
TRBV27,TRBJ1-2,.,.,CASRPRTNYGYTF,TGTGCCAGCCGCCCGAGAACTAACTATGGCTACACCTTC
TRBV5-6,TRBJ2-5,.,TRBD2,CASSLIVASGPERETQYF,TGTGCCAGCAGCTTGATTGTGGCTAGCGGTCCCGAGCGGGAGACCCAGTACTTC
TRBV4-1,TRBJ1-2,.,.,CASSQDRQPAGAYGYTF,TGCGCCAGCAGCCAAGATCGCCAGCCGGCAGGGGCCTATGGCTACACCTTC
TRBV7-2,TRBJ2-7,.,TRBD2,CASSFGGSSGEQYF,TGTGCCAGCAGCTTTGGCGGGAGTTCGGGTGAGCAGTACTTC
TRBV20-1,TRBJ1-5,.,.,CSASSRVSNQPQHF,TGCAGTGCTAGTAGCAGAGTTAGCAATCAGCCCCAGCATTTT
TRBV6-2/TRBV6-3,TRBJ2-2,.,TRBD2,CASSSLAGGRGLFF,TGTGCCAGCAGCAGCCTAGCGGGAGGGCGAGGGCTGTTTTTT
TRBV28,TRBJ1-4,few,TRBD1,CASRLQGAWEKLFF,TGTGCCAGCAGATTACAGGGGGCGTGGGAAAAACTGTTTTTT
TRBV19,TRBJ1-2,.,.,CASRDGDTFYGYTF,TGTGCCAGTAGGGACGGTGACACGTTCTATGGCTACACCTTC
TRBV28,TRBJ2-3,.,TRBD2,CASRNPTSGVTDTQYF,TGTGCCAGCAGGAACCCGACTAGCGGGGTCACAGATACGCAGTATTTT
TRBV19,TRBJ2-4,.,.,CASLEQGRGKNIQYF,TGTGCCAGTCTGGAACAGGGCCGGGGCAAAAACATTCAGTACTTC
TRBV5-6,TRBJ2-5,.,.,CASSLGGGETQYF,TGTGCCAGCAGCTTGGGTGGGGGAGAGACCCAGTACTTC
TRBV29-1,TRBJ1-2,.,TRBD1,CSVGQGHYGYTF,TGCAGCGTCGGACAGGGCCACTATGGCTACACCTTC